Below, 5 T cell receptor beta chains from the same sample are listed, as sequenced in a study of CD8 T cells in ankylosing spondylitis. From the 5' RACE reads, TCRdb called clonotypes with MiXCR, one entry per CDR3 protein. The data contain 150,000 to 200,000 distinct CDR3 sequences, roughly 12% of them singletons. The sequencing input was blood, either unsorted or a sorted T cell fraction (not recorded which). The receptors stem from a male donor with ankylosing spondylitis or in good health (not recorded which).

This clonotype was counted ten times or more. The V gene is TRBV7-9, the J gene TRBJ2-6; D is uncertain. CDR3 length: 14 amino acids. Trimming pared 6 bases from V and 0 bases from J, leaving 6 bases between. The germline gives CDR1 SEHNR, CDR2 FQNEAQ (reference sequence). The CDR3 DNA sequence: TGTGCCAGCAGGGGATTCTCTGGGGCCAACGTCCTGACTTTC. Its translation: CASRGFSGANVLTF.

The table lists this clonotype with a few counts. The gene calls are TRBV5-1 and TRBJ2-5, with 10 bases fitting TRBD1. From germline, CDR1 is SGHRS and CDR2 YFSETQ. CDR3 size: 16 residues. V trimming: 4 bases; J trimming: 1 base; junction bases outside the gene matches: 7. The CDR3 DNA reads TGCGCCAGCAGCAGGACAGGGGGTAGCGCCCAAGAGACCCAGTACTTC. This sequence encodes CASSRTGGSAQETQYF.

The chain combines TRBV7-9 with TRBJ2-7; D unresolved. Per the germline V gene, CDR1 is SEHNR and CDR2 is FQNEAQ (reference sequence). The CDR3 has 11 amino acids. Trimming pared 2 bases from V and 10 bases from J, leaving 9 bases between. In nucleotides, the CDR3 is TGTGCCAGCAGCTTAATCTTGGAACAGTACTTC. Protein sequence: CASSLILEQYF.

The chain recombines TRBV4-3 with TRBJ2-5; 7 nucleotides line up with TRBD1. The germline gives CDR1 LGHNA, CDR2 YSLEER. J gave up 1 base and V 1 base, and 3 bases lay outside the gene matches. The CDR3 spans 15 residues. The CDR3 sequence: CASSQAQGVQETQYF. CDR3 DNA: TGCGCCAGCAGCCAAGCTCAGGGGGTCCAAGAGACCCAGTACTTC.

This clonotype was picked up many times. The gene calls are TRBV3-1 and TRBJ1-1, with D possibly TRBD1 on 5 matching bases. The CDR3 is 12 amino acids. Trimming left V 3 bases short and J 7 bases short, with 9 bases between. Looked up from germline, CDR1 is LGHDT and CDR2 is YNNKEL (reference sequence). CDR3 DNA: TGTGCCAGCAGCCAGACAGACGGTGAAGCTTTCTTT. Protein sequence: CASSQTDGEAFF.